The 27 T cell receptor beta chains given below trace back to one sample, sequenced in a study of Ad26.COV2.S vaccination and SARS-CoV-2 variants (dated by TCRdb to 2020 to 2023). Library preparation employed the immunoSEQ multiplex PCR assay. The table comes from immuneACCESS by way of TCRdb, which keeps in-frame sequences with V and J called. Part of the clones is missing from these tables; in studies checked, under half for an unresolved V gene and the rest for unknown reasons. In all, the sample holds 350,000 to 500,000 clones, and less than 95% of those were seen once. The leading ten clones occupy around 4.5% of the sample. This sample's treatment or condition label indicates: some 19 received Ad26.COV2.S at low or high dose, single or two shots; five or six received placebo; per-sample allocation not given. For vaccine and placebo recipients, the sequenced repertoires came from samples collected on day 63 after the first injection.

The sample in question was peripheral blood, obtained in a trial of Ad26.COV2.S vaccine versus placebo. The receptors derive from a person aged 18-65 years who received the Ad26.COV2.S COVID-19 vaccine or a placebo.

The chain joins TRBV25-1 to TRBJ2-5, with 10 bases lining up with TRBD2. The CDR3 has 15 amino acids. CDR1 is MGHDK, CDR2 SYGVNS, per germline. V shed 9 bases, J shed 5 bases, and the junction held 12 bases outside the gene matches. CDR3: CASARLAGVEETQYF. The CDR3 nucleotides read TGTGCCAGTGCTAGGCTAGCGGGAGTGGAGGAGACCCAGTACTTC. Variable domain in full (rest from reference TRBV25-1 and TRBJ2-5): EADIYQTPRYLVIGTGKKITLECSQTMGHDKMYWYQQDPGMELHLIHYSYGVNSTEKGDLSSESTVSRIRTEHFPLTLESARPSHTSQYLCASARLAGVEETQYFGPGTRLLVL.

CDR3: CASSLRTTYQGRDTQYF. In DNA, the CDR3 is TGTGCCAGCAGCTTACGGACTACCTACCAGGGGAGAGATACGCAGTATTTT. This rearrangement joins TRBV9 to TRBJ2-3; D tentatively fits TRBD1 or TRBD2 (6 bases each). This CDR3 region has 17 residues. Looked up from germline, CDR1 is SGDLS and CDR2 is YYNGEE. V was pared by 4 bases and J by 5 bases, with 23 bases between.

The chain uses TRBV6-1 and TRBJ2-5; 10 nucleotides match TRBD2. This CDR3 is built from 15 residues. With V trimmed by 2 bases and J by 5 bases, 5 bases remained unmatched. Germline lookup yields CDR1 MNHNS and CDR2 SASEGT. This CDR3 reads CASSEPLAGVETQYF. The CDR3 nucleotides read TGTGCCAGCAGTGAACCCCTAGCGGGAGTGGAGACCCAGTACTTC.

The rearrangement links TRBV19 to TRBJ1-1; tentatively, D is TRBD1 (6 bases). This CDR3 spans 11 amino acids. Trimming cost V 11 bases and J 5 bases, with 12 bases left between them. Germline V gives CDR1 LNHDA, CDR2 SQIVND (reference sequence). CDR3 in amino acids: CAVKGGTEAFF. In DNA form, the CDR3 reads TGTGCCGTAAAGGGGGGGACTGAAGCTTTCTTT.

The chain has TRBV27 and TRBJ1-5; D is ambiguous. Germline loops: CDR1 MNHEY, CDR2 SMNVEV (reference sequence). V was clipped by 1 base and J by 5 bases, with 9 bases between them. CDR3 length: 14 residues. CDR3 sequence reads: CASSLLGLDQPQHF. The CDR3 DNA sequence: TGTGCCAGCAGTTTATTGGGCTTGGATCAGCCCCAGCATTTT.

Only one count was recorded for this clone. The chain combines TRBV9 with TRBJ1-1; D uncertain. Trimming took 0 bases from V and 6 from J, leaving 9 bases between them. This CDR3 comprises 13 residues. Germline V lookup: CDR1 SGDLS, CDR2 YYNGEE. DNA of the CDR3: TGTGCCAGCAGCGTAGTCCACGGGTCTGAAGCTTTCTTT. Its protein is CASSVVHGSEAFF. The full variable domain, in which reference TRBV9 and TRBJ1-1 provide the parts outside the CDR3, is DSGVTQTPKHLITATGQRVTLRCSPRSGDLSVYWYQQSLDQGLQFLIQYYNGEERAKGNILERFSAQQFPDLHSELNLSSLELGDSALYFCASSVVHGSEAFFGQGTRLTVV.

This clone was recorded only once. This chain uses TRBV6-1 with TRBJ2-3, with TRBD1 identical over 8 bases. Germline V gene data show CDR1 as MNHNS and CDR2 as SASEGT. The CDR3 spans 16 residues. The V and J ends lost 1 base and 0 bases, in that order; junction bases with no gene match: 3. In nucleotides, the CDR3 is TGTGCCAGCAGTGAAGTGGGACAGGCAAGCACAGATACGCAGTATTTT. Its translation is CASSEVGQASTDTQYF.

Here the CDR3 DNA reads TGTGCCAGCAGTCGGGCTAGCGGATACAATGAGCAGTTCTTC. Protein sequence: CASSRASGYNEQFF. V usage is TRBV25-1 and J usage is TRBJ2-1; 7 positions match TRBD2. The CDR3 totals 14 residues. Germline CDR1 and CDR2: MGHDK and SYGVNS. V lost 5 bases, J lost 4 bases, and 5 bases stayed unmatched.

This chain joins TRBV12-5 and TRBJ2-1; possible D gene TRBD2, 6 bases. In germline, CDR1 is LGHNT, CDR2 FRNRAP. This CDR3 region has 12 residues. Trimming pared 5 bases from V and 8 bases from J, leaving 10 bases between. CDR3 sequence reads: CASGMGLHEQFF. The CDR3 nucleotides read TGTGCTAGTGGTATGGGACTCCATGAGCAGTTCTTC.

The V gene is TRBV7-3, the J gene TRBJ2-7; 9 bases agree with TRBD2. The V and J ends lost 4 bases and 9 bases, in that order; junction bases with no gene match: 7. The germline CDR1 and CDR2 sequences are SGHTA and FQGTGA. CDR3 size: 13 residues. CDR3 in amino acids: CASSSSGAPGQYF. The CDR3 region has the DNA TGTGCCAGCAGCTCTAGCGGGGCCCCCGGGCAGTACTTC.

The V and J genes are TRBV14 and TRBJ2-7; a possible D gene is TRBD2 (6 bases). V dropped 0 bases and J dropped 5 bases, with 20 bases sitting between them. The germline CDR1 and CDR2 sequences are SGHDN and FVKESK. The CDR3 has 17 amino acids. CDR3 coding DNA: TGTGCCAGCAGCCAAGACATTGGGGGAGGAGCCGTCGACGAGCAGTACTTC. Translation: CASSQDIGGGAVDEQYF.

This clone appeared once. This chain links TRBV4-2 with TRBJ2-1, with no clear D. The germline V and J ends were trimmed by 3 bases and 8 bases, with 11 bases remaining between them. The CDR3 consists of 13 residues. CDR1 and CDR2 (germline): LGHNA, YNFKEQ. The CDR3 region is CASSQIAGDEQFF. The CDR3 nucleotides read TGTGCCAGCAGCCAGATAGCAGGTGATGAGCAGTTCTTC.

The chain recombines TRBV7-2 with TRBJ2-1; D not resolved. V was pared by 3 bases and J by 9 bases, with 18 bases between. Per germline, CDR1 SGHTA and CDR2 FQGNSA. The CDR3 is 15 amino acids. The chain's CDR3 is CASSFRALGRSEQFF. DNA of the CDR3: TGTGCCAGCAGCTTCCGGGCCCTAGGGCGTAGTGAGCAGTTCTTC.

J is TRBJ1-1 and V is TRBV5-1; 9 bases are shared with TRBD1. Germline V gene data show CDR1 as SGHRS and CDR2 as YFSETQ. The CDR3 extends over 12 amino acids. Germline trimming cut 4 bases from V and 8 bases from J; bases unmatched to any gene: 3. The CDR3 nucleotides are TGCGCCAGCAGCCCCGGGACAGGGGAAGCTTTCTTT. Residues: CASSPGTGEAFF.

The genes are TRBV4-1 and TRBJ2-3, with 8 positions matching TRBD2. J was trimmed by 4 bases and V by 7 bases; bases with no gene match: 4. The CDR3 is 13 residues long. Germline lookup yields CDR1 MGHRA and CDR2 YSYEKL. CDR3 amino acids: CASKAGGADTQYF. In DNA, the CDR3 is TGCGCCAGCAAGGCGGGAGGAGCAGATACGCAGTATTTT.

The rearrangement joins TRBV27 to TRBJ1-2; TRBD1 agrees at 10 bases. J was trimmed by 4 bases and V by 5 bases; bases with no gene match: 4. The CDR3 is made up of 14 amino acids. Germline assignment: CDR1 MNHEY and CDR2 SMNVEV (reference sequence). CDR3 sequence: CASSETGGGYGYTF. The CDR3 DNA reads as TGTGCCAGCAGTGAGACAGGGGGCGGCTATGGCTACACCTTC.

This rearrangement joins TRBV11-3 to TRBJ2-1; D is possibly TRBD1 or TRBD2 (5 bases each). This CDR3 contains 14 residues. Deletions cut 6 bases from V and 6 bases from J, with 15 bases between. The germline V gene has CDR1 SGHNT and CDR2 YENEEA. The CDR3, as DNA: TGTGCCAGCAGTCAAGGGGACCCCGGCAATGAGCAGTTCTTC. Translating gives CASSQGDPGNEQFF.

The chain joins TRBV10-3 to TRBJ2-1, with 9 bases matching TRBD2. Trimming removed 8 bases from V and 5 bases from J; junction bases left unmatched: 4. Germline V gene lookup returns CDR1 ENHRY and CDR2 SYGVKD. This CDR3 comprises 13 residues. The DNA of the CDR3 is TGTGCCATCCGCGGGGGGGGTAACAATGAGCAGTTCTTC. As protein: CAIRGGGNNEQFF.

As DNA, the CDR3 is TGTGCCAGCAGTCCTCGGGGAATCAATCAGCCCCAGCATTTT. Protein: CASSPRGINQPQHF. The chain is built from TRBV28 and TRBJ1-5, with unresolved D. CDR1 is MDHEN, CDR2 SYDVKM, per germline. Trimming pared 5 bases from V and 3 bases from J, leaving 11 bases between. CDR3 length: 14 amino acids.

The CDR3 coding sequence is TGTGCCACCCAGGGGCGAGGGGGTCGAGATACGCAGTATTTT. It specifies CATQGRGGRDTQYF. The gene calls are TRBV10-3 and TRBJ2-3; maybe TRBD1 (6 bases). There are 14 residues in the CDR3. V lost 10 bases and J 5 bases, leaving 19 bases between the germline ends. Germline values: CDR1 ENHRY, CDR2 SYGVKD.

The V gene is TRBV5-1, the J gene TRBJ2-7; a possible D gene is TRBD2 (5 bases). Germline lookup yields CDR1 SGHRS and CDR2 YFSETQ. The CDR3 spans 13 residues. Trimming left V 3 bases short and J 3 bases short, with 10 bases between. For the CDR3, the DNA is TGCGCCAGCAGCTCCGGACTTATCTACGAGCAGTACTTC. This encodes CASSSGLIYEQYF.

The V gene is TRBV19, the J gene TRBJ2-2, with D perhaps TRBD1 or TRBD2 (5 bases each). In germline, CDR1 is LNHDA, CDR2 SQIVND (reference sequence). V was shortened by 3 bases and J by 1 base, with 9 bases between the two germline ends. The CDR3 runs 15 residues. The DNA for the CDR3 is TGTGCCAGTAGTATCGGGACGGTGAACACCGGGGAGCTGTTTTTT. Its protein product is CASSIGTVNTGELFF.

This clone appeared a single time. Sequence at one end of the junction differs from germline and may be a read error. The rearrangement uses TRBV5-1 and TRBJ2-1; 13 nucleotides line up with TRBD2. The CDR3 spans 18 residues. Germline CDR1 reads SGHRS; CDR2 reads YFSETQ. CDR3 in amino acids: CASSLGLAGPLDPNEQFF. In DNA, the CDR3 is TGCGCCAGCAGTTTGGGACTAGCGGGGCCCCTAGACCCCAATGAGCAGTTCTTC.

CDR3 DNA sequence: TGTGCCAGCAGCTCTAGTTATAGGCAGGGCCACGAGCAGTACTTC. Amino acids: CASSSSYRQGHEQYF. V gene TRBV7-9 combines with J gene TRBJ2-7; tentative D call: TRBD1 (5 bases). The CDR3 runs 15 residues. V was pared by 4 bases and J by 5 bases, with 18 bases between. From germline, CDR1 is SEHNR and CDR2 FQNEAQ (reference sequence).

The chain carries TRBV24-1 and TRBJ2-1; D may be TRBD2 (5 bases). CDR3 size: 18 residues. V shed 3 bases and J shed 0 bases, with 17 bases lying between them. CDR1 and CDR2 from the germline V gene are KGHDR and SFDVKD. CDR3 protein: CATSDRSKAVSSYNEQFF. The DNA for the CDR3 is TGTGCCACCAGTGATCGGAGTAAAGCGGTGAGCTCCTACAATGAGCAGTTCTTC.

The V gene is TRBV7-8, the J gene TRBJ1-4; TRBD1 matches at 7 bases. The CDR3 is made up of 14 amino acids. Germline trimming cut 4 bases from V and 8 bases from J; bases unmatched to any gene: 7. Germline V gives CDR1 SGHVS, CDR2 FQNEAQ. CDR3 protein: CASSYRDRREKLFF. CDR3 nucleotide sequence: TGTGCCAGCAGCTACCGGGACAGACGGGAAAAACTGTTTTTT.

The chain links TRBV5-4 to TRBJ2-7; D unresolved. CDR3 length: 11 amino acids. The germline V and J ends were trimmed by 2 bases and 6 bases, with 6 bases remaining between them. CDR1 is SGHNT and CDR2 is YYREEE in the germline V gene (reference sequence). CDR3 DNA sequence: TGTGCCAGCAGCTTCCAATCCGAGCAGTACTTC. Translation gives CASSFQSEQYF. Using reference TRBV5-4 and TRBJ2-7 for the parts outside the CDR3, the full variable domain is ETGVTQSPTHLIKTRGQQVTLRCSSQSGHNTVSWYQQALGQGPQFIFQYYREEENGRGNFPPRFSGLQFPNYSSELNVNALELDDSALYLCASSFQSEQYFGPGTRLTVT.